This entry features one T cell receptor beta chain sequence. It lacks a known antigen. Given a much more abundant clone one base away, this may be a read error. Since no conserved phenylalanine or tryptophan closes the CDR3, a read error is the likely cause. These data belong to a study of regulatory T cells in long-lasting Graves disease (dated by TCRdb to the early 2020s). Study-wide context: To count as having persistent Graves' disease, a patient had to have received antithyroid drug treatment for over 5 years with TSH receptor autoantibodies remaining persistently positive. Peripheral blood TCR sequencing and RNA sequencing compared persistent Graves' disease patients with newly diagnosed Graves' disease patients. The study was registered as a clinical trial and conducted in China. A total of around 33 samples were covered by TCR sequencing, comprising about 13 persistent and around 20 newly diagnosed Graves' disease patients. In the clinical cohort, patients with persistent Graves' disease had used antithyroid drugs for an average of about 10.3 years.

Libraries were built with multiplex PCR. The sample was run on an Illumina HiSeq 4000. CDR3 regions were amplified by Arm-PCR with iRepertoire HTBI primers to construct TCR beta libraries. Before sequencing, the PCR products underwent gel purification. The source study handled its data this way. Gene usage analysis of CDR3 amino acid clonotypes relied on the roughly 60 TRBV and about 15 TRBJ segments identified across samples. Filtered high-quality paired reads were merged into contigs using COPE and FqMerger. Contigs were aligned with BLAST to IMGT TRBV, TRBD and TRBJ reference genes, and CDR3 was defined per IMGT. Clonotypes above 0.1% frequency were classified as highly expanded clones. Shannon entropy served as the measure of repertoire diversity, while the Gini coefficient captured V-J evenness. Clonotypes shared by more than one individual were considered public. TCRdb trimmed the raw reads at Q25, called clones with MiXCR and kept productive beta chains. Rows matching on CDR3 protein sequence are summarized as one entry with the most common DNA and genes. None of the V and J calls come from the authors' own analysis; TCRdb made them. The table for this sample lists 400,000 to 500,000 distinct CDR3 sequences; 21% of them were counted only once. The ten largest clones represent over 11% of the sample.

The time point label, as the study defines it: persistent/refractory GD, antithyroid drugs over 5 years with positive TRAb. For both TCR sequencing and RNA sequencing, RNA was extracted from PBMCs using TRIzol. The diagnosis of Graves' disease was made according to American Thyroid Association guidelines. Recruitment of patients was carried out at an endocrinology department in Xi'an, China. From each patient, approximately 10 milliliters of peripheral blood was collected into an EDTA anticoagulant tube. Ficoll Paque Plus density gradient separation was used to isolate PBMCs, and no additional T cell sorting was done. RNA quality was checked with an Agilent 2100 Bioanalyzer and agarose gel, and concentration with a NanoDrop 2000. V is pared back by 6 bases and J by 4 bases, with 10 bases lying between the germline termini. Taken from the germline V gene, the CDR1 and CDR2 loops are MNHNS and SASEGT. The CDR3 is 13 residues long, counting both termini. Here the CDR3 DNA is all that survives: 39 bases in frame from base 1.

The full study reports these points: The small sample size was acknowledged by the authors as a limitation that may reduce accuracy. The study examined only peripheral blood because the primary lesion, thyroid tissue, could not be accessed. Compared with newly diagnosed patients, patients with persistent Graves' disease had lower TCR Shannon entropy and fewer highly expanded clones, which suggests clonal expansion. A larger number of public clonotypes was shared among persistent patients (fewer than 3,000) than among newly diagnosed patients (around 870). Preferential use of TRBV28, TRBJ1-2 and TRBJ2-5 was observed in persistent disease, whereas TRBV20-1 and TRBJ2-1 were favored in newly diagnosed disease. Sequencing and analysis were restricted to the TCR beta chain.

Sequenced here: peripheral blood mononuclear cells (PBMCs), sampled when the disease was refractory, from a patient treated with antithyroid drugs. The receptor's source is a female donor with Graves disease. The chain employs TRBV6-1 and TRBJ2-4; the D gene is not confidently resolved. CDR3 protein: CASRVEGKNIQYS. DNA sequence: TGTGCCAGCAGGGTGGAAGGAAAAAACATTCAGTACTCC.